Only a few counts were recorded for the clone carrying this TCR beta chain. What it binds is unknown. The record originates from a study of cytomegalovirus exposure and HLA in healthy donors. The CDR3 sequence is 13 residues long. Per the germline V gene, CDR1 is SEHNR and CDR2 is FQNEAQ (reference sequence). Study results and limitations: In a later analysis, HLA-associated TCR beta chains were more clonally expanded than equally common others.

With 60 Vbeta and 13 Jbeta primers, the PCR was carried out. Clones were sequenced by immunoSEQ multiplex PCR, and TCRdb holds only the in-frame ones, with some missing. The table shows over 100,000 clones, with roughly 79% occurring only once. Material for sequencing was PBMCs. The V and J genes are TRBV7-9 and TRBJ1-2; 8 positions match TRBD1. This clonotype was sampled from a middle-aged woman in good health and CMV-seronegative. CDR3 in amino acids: CAIDGQGNYGYTF. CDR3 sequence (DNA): TGTGCTATTGATGGACAGGGAAACTATGGCTACACCTTC.